Listed here are 21 T cell receptor beta chains from one sample, sequenced in a study of STAT5B mutations in CD4+ large granular lymphocyte leukemia. Assay used: immunoSEQ multiplex PCR; TCRdb lists only in-frame clones, some missing. The table includes roughly 35,000 clones, about 70% detected once. The sequencing input was CD4+ T cells from blood buffy coats. These TCRs come from a human donor in good health.

The genes are TRBV11-2 and TRBJ1-4, with 7 bases identical to TRBD1. The CDR3 consists of 16 residues. The J segment lost 2 bases and the V segment lost 1 base, leaving 4 bases of the junction unmatched. Germline CDR1 is SGHAT and CDR2 is FQNNGV. CDR3: CASSLGRGRTNEKLFF. CDR3 nucleotide sequence: TGTGCCAGCAGCTTAGGCAGGGGGAGGACTAATGAAAAACTGTTTTTT.

Only a few counts were recorded for this clone. The rearrangement links TRBV18 to TRBJ1-5; D gene ambiguous. V lost 6 bases and J lost 1, with 10 bases in between. CDR3 length equals 14 residues. Germline assignment: CDR1 KGHSH and CDR2 LQKENI. The CDR3 is CASSEGISNQPQHF. DNA of the CDR3: TGTGCCAGCTCGGAGGGTATAAGCAATCAGCCCCAGCATTTT.

The gene calls are TRBV5-8 and TRBJ1-1; no reliable D call. Between the trimmed V and J ends, which lost 4 bases and 1 base, there was a span of 8 bases. Germline loops: CDR1 SGHTS, CDR2 YDEGEE. The CDR3 is 13 amino acids. The chain's CDR3 is CASSLTANTEAFF. CDR3 coding DNA: TGTGCCAGCAGCCTAACGGCGAACACTGAAGCTTTCTTT.

Worth noting for this clone: Other nucleotide sequences from this sample produce the same CDR3. The V call is TRBV11-2, the J call TRBJ1-2; D possibly corresponds to TRBD1 (6 bases). Looked up from germline, CDR1 is SGHAT and CDR2 is FQNNGV. The V end lost 2 bases, the J end lost 7 bases, and 11 bases lay between the germline ends. CDR3 length: 13 residues. As DNA, the CDR3 is TGTGCCAGCAGCTTACAACAGGGAGGTGGCTACACCTTC. Protein: CASSLQQGGGYTF.

This clone was recorded a few times. The chain has TRBV7-9 and TRBJ2-3; the match to TRBD2 covers 7 bases. The CDR3 runs 19 residues. CDR1 and CDR2 (germline): SEHNR, FQNEAQ (reference sequence). V lost 3 bases and J lost 0; bases outside the gene matches: 15. The CDR3 nucleotides are TGTGCCAGCAGCTTCCACCGGGCCGTCAGCGGGAATAGCACAGATACGCAGTATTTT. Protein: CASSFHRAVSGNSTDTQYF.

The chain carries TRBV15 and TRBJ2-3; D ambiguous. The germline V gene has CDR1 LNHNV and CDR2 YYDKDF (reference sequence). The CDR3 extends over 13 amino acids. Trimming cost V 0 bases and J 4 bases, with 5 bases left between them. CDR3 protein: CATSRDNADTQYF. As DNA, the CDR3 is TGTGCCACCAGCAGAGATAACGCAGATACGCAGTATTTT.

In its sample, this clone was seen a few times. V usage is TRBV5-1 and J usage is TRBJ2-6, with 11 bases that match TRBD2. The V gene's germline CDR1 is SGHRS and CDR2 YFSETQ. The CDR3 length is 18 residues. The trim removed 0 bases at V and 4 bases at J, leaving 6 bases unmatched. This CDR3 reads CASSLVGLAALGANVLTF. The CDR3 DNA reads as TGCGCCAGCAGCTTGGTGGGACTAGCGGCCTTGGGGGCCAACGTCCTGACTTTC.

This chain's CDR3 is CASRTGDYGYTF. The CDR3 nucleotides are TGTGCCAGCAGGACAGGGGACTATGGCTACACCTTC. This sequence joins TRBV2 and TRBJ1-2; 8 nucleotides align to TRBD1. V was clipped by 6 bases and J by 3 bases; unmatched bases: 0. Germline V gives CDR1 SNHLY, CDR2 FYNNEI. The CDR3 covers 12 residues.

The chain carries TRBV9 and TRBJ2-3; weak D call: TRBD2 (6 bases). The CDR3 has 16 residues. Between the trimmed V and J ends, which lost 0 bases and 3 bases, there was a span of 14 bases. Germline lookup yields CDR1 SGDLS and CDR2 YYNGEE. CDR3 in amino acids: CASSVAGLPSTDTQYF. The DNA of the CDR3 is TGTGCCAGCAGCGTAGCGGGACTTCCCTCAACAGATACGCAGTATTTT. The whole variable domain, remainder taken from reference TRBV9 and TRBJ2-3, is DSGVTQTPKHLITATGQRVTLRCSPRSGDLSVYWYQQSLDQGLQFLIQYYNGEERAKGNILERFSAQQFPDLHSELNLSSLELGDSALYFCASSVAGLPSTDTQYFGPGTRLTVL.

V is TRBV18 and J is TRBJ2-7; 9 nucleotides align to TRBD2. The V segment lost 3 bases and the J segment 6 bases; nucleotides outside the gene matches: 0. The CDR3 length is 12 residues. Looked up from germline, CDR1 is KGHSH and CDR2 is LQKENI. For the CDR3, the DNA is TGTGCCAGCTCACCGCGGGGGGGCGAGCAGTACTTC. Translated, it gives CASSPRGGEQYF.

J is TRBJ2-7 and V is TRBV21-1. TRBV21-1 is assigned pseudogene status. The length of the CDR3 is 13 residues. The CDR3 loop is CASSLEGPNEQYF. The CDR3 nucleotides read TGTGCCAGCAGCCTCGAGGGGCCCAACGAGCAGTACTTC.

The V gene is TRBV11-3, the J gene TRBJ1-2; D unresolved. Per the germline V gene, CDR1 is SGHNT and CDR2 is YENEEA. Trimming stripped 6 bases from V and 8 bases from J, with 16 bases between. CDR3 length: 13 residues. The CDR3 is CASSPPGAQGYTF. The CDR3 DNA is TGTGCCAGCAGTCCCCCAGGAGCGCAGGGCTACACCTTC.

The V call is TRBV6-5, the J call TRBJ1-2; 9 positions match TRBD1. J lost 6 bases, V lost 6 bases, and 8 bases had no gene match. CDR1 is MNHEY, CDR2 SVGAGI, per germline. The CDR3 length is 14 residues. The CDR3 DNA reads as TGTGCCAGCAGGTTACCGGGACAGGGCAATGGCTACACCTTC. Translating gives CASRLPGQGNGYTF.

The DNA of the CDR3 is TGTGCCAGCAGCTTAAAGGACACTGAAGCTTTCTTT. Its protein is CASSLKDTEAFF. J is TRBJ1-1 and V is TRBV7-9; D is undetermined. Between the trimmed V and J ends, which lost 2 bases and 3 bases, there was a span of 4 bases. Germline V lookup: CDR1 SEHNR, CDR2 FQNEAQ (reference sequence). The CDR3 totals 12 residues.

The sample holds a few counts of this clone. V usage is TRBV6-5 and J usage is TRBJ1-1, with 7 bases aligning to TRBD1. Germline CDR1 reads MNHEY; CDR2 reads SVGAGI. CDR3 length: 13 amino acids. V was pared by 5 bases and J by 1 base, with 1 base of the junction left unmatched. The CDR3 DNA reads TGTGCCAGCAGTAGGACAGGGAACACTGAAGCTTTCTTT. It encodes CASSRTGNTEAFF.

V and J are TRBV4-3 and TRBJ2-7, with D uncertain. In germline, CDR1 is LGHNA, CDR2 YSLEER. Trimming left V 0 bases short and J 4 bases short, with 13 bases between. The CDR3 has 15 amino acids. The CDR3 sequence: CASSQELTVGYEQYF. CDR3 bases: TGCGCCAGCAGCCAAGAGCTGACCGTTGGGTACGAGCAGTACTTC.

V and J are TRBV2 and TRBJ1-3; D perhaps matches TRBD1 (5 bases). V shed 5 bases and J shed 0 bases, with 11 bases lying between them. The CDR3 is 15 residues long. Germline assignment: CDR1 SNHLY and CDR2 FYNNEI. CDR3 sequence reads: CASSSGTHSGNTIYF. For the CDR3, the DNA is TGTGCCAGCAGTTCCGGGACGCACTCTGGAAACACCATATATTTT.

The J gene is TRBJ2-7, the V gene TRBV4-3; tentative D call: TRBD1 (6 bases). CDR3 length: 15 residues. Germline V gives CDR1 LGHNA, CDR2 YSLEER. V lost 3 bases to trimming and J lost 2 bases, with 14 bases between them. CDR3 region: CASSQLQGVAYEQYF. The CDR3 DNA reads TGCGCCAGCAGCCAGTTACAGGGAGTTGCCTACGAGCAGTACTTC.

This clone was counted a few times. This chain connects TRBV7-9 to TRBJ1-2, with a weak D call TRBD1 (6 bases). The V gene lost 4 bases and the J gene lost 6 bases, with 12 bases spanning the gap. The CDR3 runs to 13 residues. Germline loops: CDR1 SEHNR, CDR2 FQNEAQ (reference sequence). The DNA of the CDR3 is TGTGCCAGCAGCTCCGGCACAGGGCATGGCTACACCTTC. Amino acids: CASSSGTGHGYTF.

This chain joins TRBV28 and TRBJ1-6; TRBD1 is a possible D gene (6 bases). The ends were cut back, 4 bases at V and 10 bases at J, with 17 bases in the middle. Germline-derived CDR1 and CDR2 are MDHEN and SYDVKM. This CDR3 has 15 residues. The CDR3 is CASSSMDSSYSPLHF. The CDR3 bases are TGTGCCAGCAGTTCTATGGACAGTTCATACTCACCCCTCCACTTT.

The V gene is TRBV21-1, the J gene TRBJ1-3. TRBV21-1 is marked as a pseudogene. CDR3 length equals 14 residues. CDR3 sequence (DNA): TGTGCCAGCTCTCGGGGAGGGGCTGGAAACACCATATATTTT. As protein: CASSRGGAGNTIYF.